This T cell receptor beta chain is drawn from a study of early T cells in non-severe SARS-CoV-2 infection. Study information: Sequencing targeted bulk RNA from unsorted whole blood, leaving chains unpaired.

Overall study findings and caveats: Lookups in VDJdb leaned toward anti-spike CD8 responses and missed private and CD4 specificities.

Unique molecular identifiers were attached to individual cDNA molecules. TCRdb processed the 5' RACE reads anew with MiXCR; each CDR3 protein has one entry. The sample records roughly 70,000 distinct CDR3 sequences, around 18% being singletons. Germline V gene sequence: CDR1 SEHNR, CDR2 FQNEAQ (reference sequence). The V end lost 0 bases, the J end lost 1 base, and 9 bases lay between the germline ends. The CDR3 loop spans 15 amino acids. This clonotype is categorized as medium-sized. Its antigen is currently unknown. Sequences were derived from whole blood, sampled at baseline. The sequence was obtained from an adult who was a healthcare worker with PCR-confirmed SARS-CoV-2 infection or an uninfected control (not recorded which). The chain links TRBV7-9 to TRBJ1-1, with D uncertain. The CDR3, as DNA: TGTGCCAGCAGCTTAGCTTCACAGCGGAACACTGAAGCTTTCTTT. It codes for CASSLASQRNTEAFF. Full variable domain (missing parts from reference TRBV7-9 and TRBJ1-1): DTGVSQNPRHKITKRGQNVTFRCDPISEHNRLYWYRQTLGQGPEFLTYFQNEAQLEKSRLLSDRFSAERPKGSFSTLEIQRTEQGDSAMYLCASSLASQRNTEAFFGQGTRLTVV.